These 32 T cell receptor beta chains were sequenced from one sample in a study of shared clonotypes between healthy human individuals. Profiled with immunoSEQ multiplex PCR; TCRdb holds only in-frame clones, not every one. In the table there are about 2 million clones, approximately 94% of which are singletons. Cells designated naive CD8 were CD45RO-negative and were positively selected for CCR7, with terminally differentiated effector memory CD45RA+ cells excluded. Sequencing used naive CD8+ T cells sorted from blood. These receptors originate from a man younger than 35 in good health.

This clone was seen only once. V gene TRBV7-9 combines with J gene TRBJ1-1; D uncertain. Germline values: CDR1 SEHNR, CDR2 FQNEAQ (reference sequence). The CDR3 has 13 residues. V was clipped by 5 bases and J by 4 bases, with 11 bases between them. Written as DNA, the CDR3 is TGTGCCAGCAGCCGTGACCCGGGCACTGAAGCTTTCTTT. Translating it yields CASSRDPGTEAFF.

The CDR3 nucleotides read TGTGCCAGCAGCGTAGAGGGGGGCCTATCGGGAAATGAGCAGTTCTTC. It yields the protein CASSVEGGLSGNEQFF. The rearrangement links TRBV9 to TRBJ2-1; the D gene could be TRBD1 or TRBD2 (6 bases each). V was shortened by 0 bases and J by 7 bases, with 17 bases between the two germline ends. CDR1 SGDLS and CDR2 YYNGEE come from the germline V gene. The CDR3 loop spans 16 amino acids.

The chain employs TRBV27 and TRBJ2-7; D remains ambiguous. Germline assignment: CDR1 MNHEY and CDR2 SMNVEV (reference sequence). V was trimmed by 5 bases and J by 6 bases, leaving 11 bases between them. This CDR3 spans 12 amino acids. DNA of the CDR3: TGTGCCAGCAGTGACACGTACTCCGAGCAGTACTTC. This codes for CASSDTYSEQYF.

V gene TRBV7-9 combines with J gene TRBJ1-5, with D maybe TRBD1 (5 bases). CDR3 length: 13 amino acids. Germline V gives CDR1 SEHNR, CDR2 FQNEAQ (reference sequence). V gave up 10 bases and J gave up 10 bases, with 20 bases separating them. CDR3 nucleotides: TGTGCCACCGAGGGGCCGGTGGCAGGACCCCAGCATTTT. As protein: CATEGPVAGPQHF.

The V and J genes are TRBV7-9 and TRBJ2-1; no reliable D call. Germline CDR1 SEHNR, CDR2 FQNEAQ (reference sequence). The length of the CDR3 is 12 residues. Trimming left V 3 bases short and J 7 bases short, with 7 bases between. The DNA for the CDR3 is TGTGCCAGCAGCTTTTTGGTAAATGAGCAGTTCTTC. Amino acids: CASSFLVNEQFF.

The V gene is TRBV6-5, the J gene TRBJ1-2; D unclear. V was cut by 1 base and J by 0 bases, with 12 bases left in between. CDR3 length equals 16 residues. Germline V gives CDR1 MNHEY, CDR2 SVGAGI. In nucleotides, the CDR3 is TGTGCCAGCAGTTACTTACTTACCCCCACTAACTATGGCTACACCTTC. Its protein product is CASSYLLTPTNYGYTF.

The chain is built from TRBV9 and TRBJ2-3, with 8 bases fitting TRBD2. CDR3 length: 14 amino acids. Germline values: CDR1 SGDLS, CDR2 YYNGEE. V gave up 2 bases and J gave up 4 bases; unmatched junction bases: 3. The chain's CDR3 is CASSVTGGPDTQYF. CDR3 sequence (DNA): TGTGCCAGCAGCGTCACGGGAGGGCCAGATACGCAGTATTTT.

The genes are TRBV18 and TRBJ2-7; 7 bases line up with TRBD1. Germline V gene sequence: CDR1 KGHSH, CDR2 LQKENI. The CDR3 consists of 14 residues. The trim removed 6 bases at V and 2 bases at J, leaving 7 bases unmatched. This CDR3 is CASSKDRNAYEQYF. As DNA, the CDR3 is TGTGCCAGCTCTAAGGACAGGAATGCCTACGAGCAGTACTTC.

The genes are TRBV7-2 and TRBJ2-7, with D perhaps assigned TRBD1 or TRBD2 (5 bases each). Between the trimmed V and J ends, which lost 5 bases and 6 bases, there was a span of 20 bases. The germline CDR1 and CDR2 sequences are SGHTA and FQGNSA. The CDR3 runs 15 residues. CDR3 sequence reads: CASSGTGDGLGEQYF. Written as DNA, the CDR3 is TGTGCCAGCAGCGGTACCGGGGACGGTCTGGGCGAGCAGTACTTC.

The gene calls are TRBV5-1 and TRBJ2-5, with a possible D match to TRBD2 (6 bases). V dropped 4 bases and J dropped 1 base, with 17 bases sitting between them. Germline CDR1 and CDR2: SGHRS and YFSETQ. This CDR3 comprises 16 residues. The DNA of the CDR3 is TGCGCCAGCAGCCCAAAACTAGCAGGACTCCAAGAGACCCAGTACTTC. Its translation: CASSPKLAGLQETQYF.

The CDR3 loop is CASSDLRGNEQFF. Written as DNA, the CDR3 is TGTGCCAGCAGTGATTTGCGGGGGAATGAGCAGTTCTTC. The chain recombines TRBV6-1 with TRBJ2-1; TRBD2 matches 7 bases. After removal of 3 bases from V and 7 bases from J, the junction contained 3 bases not matched to a gene. Germline CDR1 MNHNS, CDR2 SASEGT. This CDR3 has 13 residues.

This chain joins TRBV27 and TRBJ2-7, with D maybe TRBD2 (7 bases). With 8 bases removed from V and 4 bases from J, the gap between germline ends came to 21 bases. This CDR3 region has 15 residues. Germline CDR1 reads MNHEY; CDR2 reads SMNVEV (reference sequence). The CDR3 reads CASRLGAGEGYEQYF. CDR3 nucleotides: TGTGCCAGCCGGCTGGGGGCGGGAGAGGGTTACGAGCAGTACTTC.

The V and J genes are TRBV7-6 and TRBJ2-5; no clear D. CDR3 length: 15 residues. Germline V gives CDR1 SGHVS, CDR2 FNYEAQ. The V and J ends lost 5 bases and 4 bases respectively, with 17 bases between them. DNA of the CDR3: TGTGCCAGCAGCCCTGGGTTGGGGATGAGAGAGACCCAGTACTTC. Its protein product is CASSPGLGMRETQYF.

This sequence joins TRBV2 and TRBJ1-1, with D perhaps matching TRBD1 (5 bases). There are 13 residues in the CDR3. Per germline, CDR1 SNHLY and CDR2 FYNNEI. Trimming left V 7 bases short and J 4 bases short, with 13 bases between. The CDR3 region has the DNA TGTGCCAGCAAAACAGGTCTCGGCACTGAAGCTTTCTTT. This sequence encodes CASKTGLGTEAFF.

This chain uses TRBV9 with TRBJ1-6; D gene uncertain. The CDR3 is 15 residues long. Germline V gene data show CDR1 as SGDLS and CDR2 as YYNGEE. Trimming took 0 bases from V and 6 from J, leaving 10 bases between them. The CDR3 here is CASSVAPGSNSPLHF. CDR3 nucleotides: TGTGCCAGCAGCGTAGCACCAGGTTCTAATTCACCCCTCCACTTT.

The chain employs TRBV5-1 and TRBJ1-1; 8 nucleotides agree with TRBD1. Germline loops: CDR1 SGHRS, CDR2 YFSETQ. Germline trimming cut 0 bases from V and 7 bases from J; bases unmatched to any gene: 2. This CDR3 contains 13 residues. The CDR3 nucleotides read TGCGCCAGCAGCTTGGACAGGGGGGTTGAAGCTTTCTTT. It encodes CASSLDRGVEAFF.

The J gene is TRBJ2-7, the V gene TRBV11-2; the match to TRBD2 covers 8 bases. Germline CDR1 is SGHAT and CDR2 is FQNNGV. Unmatched junction bases numbered 13, after V lost 1 base and J lost 2 bases. The CDR3 is made up of 18 amino acids. The CDR3 coding sequence is TGTGCCAGCAGCTTAGGGGCCCCGGGACTAGTTATGGCCTACGAGCAGTACTTC. Its protein is CASSLGAPGLVMAYEQYF.

Turning to this clone: Other DNA sequences in this specimen translate into the identical CDR3. V gene TRBV10-1 combines with J gene TRBJ2-3; 8 bases fit TRBD2. V gave up 3 bases and J gave up 1 base; unmatched junction bases: 3. Germline V CDR1 and CDR2: WNHNN, SYGVQD (reference sequence). The CDR3 is made up of 15 amino acids. The CDR3 is CASSESGGGTDTQYF. CDR3 nucleotide sequence: TGCGCCAGCAGTGAATCGGGAGGGGGCACAGATACGCAGTATTTT.

CDR3 amino acids: CASSLERRTYNEQFF. CDR3 bases: TGTGCCAGCAGCTTGGAAAGGAGAACCTACAATGAGCAGTTCTTC. The genes are TRBV5-6 and TRBJ2-1; no clear D. CDR1 SGHDT and CDR2 YYEEEE come from the germline V gene. V shed 0 bases and J shed 2 bases, with 9 bases lying between them. CDR3 length: 15 residues.

This chain joins TRBV19 and TRBJ2-7, with D maybe TRBD1 (7 bases). The V end was cut by 4 bases, the J end by 2 bases, with 12 bases between. The germline CDR1 and CDR2 sequences are LNHDA and SQIVND (reference sequence). The CDR3 contains 14 residues. The CDR3 loop is CASSTAGGPYEQYF. The CDR3 coding sequence is TGTGCCAGTAGTACGGCAGGGGGGCCCTACGAGCAGTACTTC. Full variable domain (rest looked up from reference TRBV19 and TRBJ2-7): DGGITQSPKYLFRKEGQNVTLSCEQNLNHDAMYWYRQDPGQGLRLIYYSQIVNDFQKGDIAEGYSVSREKKESFPLTVTSAQKNPTAFYLCASSTAGGPYEQYFGPGTRLTVT.

Of note for this clone: Other DNA sequences in the same sample also yield this CDR3. The chain recombines TRBV5-1 with TRBJ1-2; D may be TRBD1 (5 bases). Germline CDR1 is SGHRS and CDR2 is YFSETQ. V lost 0 bases, J lost 2 bases, and 8 bases lay in between. CDR3 size: 14 residues. CDR3 DNA: TGCGCCAGCAGCTTGGCAGGGTCCAACTATGGCTACACCTTC. It codes for CASSLAGSNYGYTF.

This sequence joins TRBV5-5 and TRBJ2-7, with TRBD1 matching 7 bases. V lost 1 base and J lost 1; bases outside the gene matches: 2. Germline V gene sequence: CDR1 SGHKS, CDR2 YYEKEE (reference sequence). CDR3 length: 14 amino acids. The CDR3, as DNA: TGTGCCAGCAGCTTGATACAGGGGTCCTACGAGCAGTACTTC. The encoded protein is CASSLIQGSYEQYF.

CDR3 protein: CAINQGNGETQYF. The CDR3 DNA sequence: TGCGCCATCAACCAGGGGAACGGAGAGACCCAGTACTTC. The J gene is TRBJ2-5, the V gene TRBV10-2; weak D call: TRBD1 (6 bases). Trimming took off 10 bases at V and 4 bases at J, with 16 bases between the two ends. CDR3 length equals 13 residues. CDR1 and CDR2 (germline): WSHSY, SAAADI.

This clone was observed once. J is TRBJ1-4 and V is TRBV19, with 8 bases matching TRBD1. Germline V CDR1 and CDR2: LNHDA, SQIVND (reference sequence). This CDR3 has 16 residues. The junction had 8 bases not matched to a gene; V was cut back by 3 bases and J by 5 bases. For the CDR3, the DNA is TGTGCCAGTAGTATGGGGAATACAGGGGGGAATGAAAAACTGTTTTTT. Its translation: CASSMGNTGGNEKLFF.

This clone was observed a few times. V usage is TRBV6-5 and J usage is TRBJ1-2; 9 bases are shared with TRBD1. Germline trimming cut 2 bases from V and 4 bases from J; bases unmatched to any gene: 2. Germline V lookup: CDR1 MNHEY, CDR2 SVGAGI. The CDR3 extends over 14 amino acids. The CDR3 is CASSYTQGAYGYTF. CDR3 coding DNA: TGTGCCAGCAGTTACACACAGGGGGCCTATGGCTACACCTTC.

Comment on this clone: Other DNA sequences within the sample encode an identical CDR3. This chain uses TRBV6-5 with TRBJ1-1, with D perhaps TRBD1 (5 bases). Trimming removed 0 bases from V and 5 bases from J, with 10 bases in between. The germline gives CDR1 MNHEY, CDR2 SVGAGI. The CDR3 has 14 amino acids. CDR3 nucleotide sequence: TGTGCCAGCAGTTACTCGGGGGAGGGGACTGAAGCTTTCTTT. Protein: CASSYSGEGTEAFF.

This sequence joins TRBV7-9 and TRBJ2-1; 7 positions agree with TRBD1. The J segment lost 0 bases and the V segment lost 11 bases, leaving 10 bases of the junction unmatched. Germline V lookup: CDR1 SEHNR, CDR2 FQNEAQ (reference sequence). The length of the CDR3 is 15 residues. The DNA of the CDR3 is TGTGCCGTTCCCTTGGACAGGAGCTCCTACAATGAGCAGTTCTTC. This sequence encodes CAVPLDRSSYNEQFF.

The genes are TRBV7-9 and TRBJ2-1; TRBD2 matches at 14 bases. J was trimmed by 7 bases and V by 5 bases; bases with no gene match: 4. This CDR3 spans 15 amino acids. Germline assignment: CDR1 SEHNR and CDR2 FQNEAQ (reference sequence). CDR3 in DNA: TGTGCCAGCAGCCTGACTAGCGGGGGGGCAAATGAGCAGTTCTTC. It is translated as CASSLTSGGANEQFF.

This chain joins TRBV7-6 and TRBJ2-1, with 7 bases aligning to TRBD2. Germline CDR1 SGHVS, CDR2 FNYEAQ. The V segment lost 5 bases and the J segment 8 bases; nucleotides outside the gene matches: 15. The CDR3 is 16 residues long. This CDR3 is CASSHEGLERVDEQFF. The CDR3 nucleotides are TGTGCCAGCAGCCACGAAGGACTAGAAAGGGTGGATGAGCAGTTCTTC. Filled out from reference TRBV7-6 and TRBJ2-1, the complete variable domain reads GAGVSQSPRYKVTKRGQDVALRCDPISGHVSLYWYRQALGQGPEFLTYFNYEAQQDKSGLPNDRFSAERPEGSISTLTIQRTEQRDSAMYRCASSHEGLERVDEQFFGPGTRLTVL.

This sequence joins TRBV6-5 and TRBJ2-1, with no clear D. The CDR3 totals 15 residues. The V and J ends lost 0 bases and 9 bases respectively, with 15 bases between them. Germline CDR1 MNHEY, CDR2 SVGAGI. DNA of the CDR3: TGTGCCAGCAGTTACTCCAATCAATTGGATGGTGAGCAGTTCTTC. This codes for CASSYSNQLDGEQFF.

This chain connects TRBV7-8 to TRBJ2-7; weak D call: TRBD1 (6 bases). Germline CDR1 and CDR2: SGHVS and FQNEAQ. The CDR3 contains 12 residues. V was trimmed by 1 base and J by 6 bases, leaving 7 bases between them. The CDR3 DNA follows: TGTGCCAGCAGCTTAGGACAGGTCGAGCAGTACTTC. As protein: CASSLGQVEQYF.

V is TRBV27 and J is TRBJ2-7; D perhaps matches TRBD1 (6 bases). There are 15 residues in the CDR3. Germline CDR1 is MNHEY and CDR2 is SMNVEV (reference sequence). Trimming removed 2 bases from V and 3 bases from J, with 14 bases in between. CDR3 nucleotide sequence: TGTGCCAGCAGTTTAGGGGGCCGGATGAGCTACGAGCAGTACTTC. Protein: CASSLGGRMSYEQYF.